The 25 T cell receptor beta chains below come from one sample, sequenced in a study of control samples from healthy donors and cancer patients. TCRdb's table, derived via immunoSEQ multiplex PCR, lists solely in-frame clones and lacks some. The table has fewer than 200,000 clones, around nine tenths seen once. Sequenced: blood. These TCRs come from a man in his thirties or forties in good health.

Worth noting for this clone: Other nucleotide sequences in the sample specify the same CDR3. V is TRBV10-3 and J is TRBJ1-2, with D unclear. The V gene's germline CDR1 is ENHRY and CDR2 SYGVKD. The ends were cut back, 0 bases at V and 2 bases at J, with 10 bases in the middle. This CDR3 has 15 amino acids. The CDR3 DNA sequence: TGTGCCATCAGTGAGTCTCCGGGGTACAACTATGGCTACACCTTC. Its translation: CAISESPGYNYGYTF.

The CDR3 loop reads CAWSQGNWYEQYF. The DNA of the CDR3 is TGTGCCTGGAGCCAGGGGAACTGGTACGAGCAGTACTTC. This rearrangement joins TRBV30 to TRBJ2-7; a weak D match, TRBD1 (6 bases). V was cut by 3 bases and J by 4 bases, with 13 bases left in between. The CDR3 spans 13 residues. Germline V gene data show CDR1 as GTSNPN and CDR2 as SVGIG (reference sequence).

This chain joins TRBV3-1 (or the pseudogene TRBV3-2) and TRBJ1-2, with no clear D. This CDR3 is 14 amino acids long. V shed 4 bases and J shed 0 bases, with 9 bases lying between them. The V gene's germline CDR1 is LGHDT and CDR2 YNNKEL (reference sequence). CDR3 amino acids: CASSPYPPNYGYTF. In nucleotides, the CDR3 is TGTGCCAGCAGCCCCTATCCACCTAACTATGGCTACACCTTC.

The chain uses TRBV10-1 and TRBJ2-1, with TRBD2 matching 10 bases. J lost 6 bases, V lost 4 bases, and 9 bases had no gene match. The CDR3 loop spans 16 amino acids. Germline values: CDR1 WNHNN, CDR2 SYGVQD (reference sequence). CDR3 bases: TGCGCCAGCAGTGGACCTAGCGGGAGTCGTATCAATGAGCAGTTCTTC. It codes for CASSGPSGSRINEQFF.

Here the CDR3 DNA reads TGTGCCAGCAGGGAACAGGGGGCGCCTGGTCAGCCCCAGCATTTT. Amino acid sequence: CASREQGAPGQPQHF. The chain carries TRBV2 and TRBJ1-5, with 9 bases that match TRBD1. CDR1 is SNHLY and CDR2 is FYNNEI in the germline V gene. The V and J ends lost 6 bases and 6 bases, in that order; junction bases with no gene match: 9. The CDR3 loop spans 15 amino acids.

The chain couples TRBV12-5 to TRBJ2-2; D perhaps matches TRBD1 (6 bases). This CDR3 is built from 16 residues. V lost 2 bases and J 1 base, leaving 11 bases between the germline ends. CDR1 and CDR2 from the germline V gene are LGHNT and FRNRAP. The CDR3 protein is CASGLTPGQNTGELFF. The DNA for the CDR3 is TGTGCTAGTGGTTTGACACCGGGACAGAACACCGGGGAGCTGTTTTTT.

In its sample, this clone was seen a few times. The chain joins TRBV6-5 to TRBJ2-1; 11 nucleotides match TRBD1. The CDR3 length is 15 residues. Germline trimming cut 2 bases from V and 4 bases from J; bases unmatched to any gene: 1. Looked up from germline, CDR1 is MNHEY and CDR2 is SVGAGI. CDR3 bases: TGTGCCAGCAGTTACAGGGACAGGGGGTACAATGAGCAGTTCTTC. This encodes CASSYRDRGYNEQFF.

The rearrangement links TRBV24-1 to TRBJ2-5, with 9 bases identical to TRBD1. Trimming cost V 3 bases and J 2 bases; bases outside gene matches: 6. CDR1 is KGHDR, CDR2 SFDVKD, per germline. There are 16 residues in the CDR3. The CDR3 loop reads CATSDPGQGFQETQYF. The DNA for the CDR3 is TGTGCCACCAGTGATCCGGGACAGGGCTTTCAAGAGACCCAGTACTTC.

This clone turned up a few times. The chain is built from TRBV27 and TRBJ2-3; 8 positions agree with TRBD2. Trimming removed 2 bases from V and 0 bases from J; junction bases left unmatched: 7. CDR1 is MNHEY, CDR2 SMNVEV, per germline (reference sequence). The CDR3 covers 17 residues. CDR3 DNA: TGTGCCAGCAGTTTAATGGCGGGGGGCCGTAGCACAGATACGCAGTATTTT. It yields the protein CASSLMAGGRSTDTQYF.

The chain recombines TRBV11-2 with TRBJ2-1; possibly TRBD1 or TRBD2 for D (5 bases each). The CDR3 runs 11 residues. The V gene lost 5 bases and the J gene lost 12 bases, with 11 bases spanning the gap. The germline V gene encodes CDR1 SGHAT and CDR2 FQNNGV. CDR3 sequence (DNA): TGTGCCAGCAGCCCGGGGCTGGGGCAGTTCTTC. The encoded protein is CASSPGLGQFF.

J is TRBJ2-7 and V is TRBV18, with 10 bases fitting TRBD2. The CDR3 runs to 17 residues. Germline V lookup: CDR1 KGHSH, CDR2 LQKENI. V lost 3 bases, J lost 0 bases, and 8 bases stayed unmatched. CDR3 in DNA: TGTGCCAGCTCACCGAGGGCTAGCGGGGGTTTCTCCTACGAGCAGTACTTC. This encodes CASSPRASGGFSYEQYF.

The gene calls are TRBV6-5 and TRBJ1-6, with D unresolved. The V end was cut by 5 bases, the J end by 4 bases, with 6 bases between. This CDR3 comprises 13 residues. CDR1 is MNHEY and CDR2 is SVGAGI in the germline V gene. This CDR3 is CASSTEYNSPLHF. The CDR3 nucleotides are TGTGCCAGCAGTACCGAATATAATTCACCCCTCCACTTT.

This chain links TRBV6-5 with TRBJ2-2; D perhaps matches TRBD1 (5 bases). V lost 5 bases and J lost 4, with 11 bases in between. Germline CDR1 is MNHEY and CDR2 is SVGAGI. This CDR3 has 14 amino acids. The CDR3 loop reads CASSPTGFTGELFF. As DNA, the CDR3 is TGTGCCAGCAGTCCAACAGGATTCACCGGGGAGCTGTTTTTT.

This rearrangement joins TRBV19 to TRBJ1-5; D not resolved. The CDR3 is 12 residues long. V was cut by 7 bases and J by 2 bases, with 6 bases left in between. CDR1 is LNHDA and CDR2 is SQIVND in the germline V gene (reference sequence). The chain's CDR3 is CASKVGNQPQHF. The CDR3 nucleotides read TGTGCCAGTAAGGTTGGCAATCAGCCCCAGCATTTT.

This clone appeared a few times. The V gene is TRBV10-1, the J gene TRBJ1-3; weak D call: TRBD1 (6 bases). The CDR3 extends over 17 amino acids. Germline assignment: CDR1 WNHNN and CDR2 SYGVQD (reference sequence). With 6 bases removed from V and 1 base from J, the gap between germline ends came to 19 bases. The CDR3 spells CASRGQESKVSGNTIYF. The CDR3 bases are TGCGCCAGCAGGGGACAAGAGTCCAAGGTATCTGGAAACACCATATATTTT.

This clone was detected once. CDR3 bases: TGTGCCACCGGACTCATTCCCAATGAGCAGTTCTTC. Translation gives CATGLIPNEQFF. This chain connects TRBV6-6 to TRBJ2-1; TRBD2 is a possible D gene (5 bases). The CDR3 runs to 12 residues. Per the germline V gene, CDR1 is MNHNY and CDR2 is SVGAGI (reference sequence). Trimming shortened V by 10 bases and J by 6 bases, and 13 bases separated the two germline ends.

The chain employs TRBV6-6 and TRBJ1-5; TRBD1 agrees at 8 bases. CDR1 and CDR2 from the germline V gene are MNHNY and SVGAGI (reference sequence). V lost 6 bases to trimming and J lost 7 bases; unmatched junction nucleotides: 8. CDR3 length equals 14 residues. DNA of the CDR3: TGTGCCAGCAGCCTAGGACAGGGAGGACAGCCCCAGCATTTT. Translated, it gives CASSLGQGGQPQHF.

The genes are TRBV27 and TRBJ2-6; D remains ambiguous. Looked up from germline, CDR1 is MNHEY and CDR2 is SMNVEV (reference sequence). The CDR3 runs 15 residues. V lost 7 bases to trimming and J lost 0 bases, with 10 bases between them. The CDR3 sequence: CASTEINSGANVLTF. CDR3 nucleotides: TGTGCCAGCACCGAAATCAACTCTGGGGCCAACGTCCTGACTTTC.

The chain is built from TRBV10-3 and TRBJ2-7; 8 positions agree with TRBD2. CDR1 ENHRY and CDR2 SYGVKD come from the germline V gene. CDR3 length equals 15 residues. Losses at the gene ends were 0 bases for V and 6 bases for J; bases not matched to a gene: 7. The CDR3 DNA reads TGTGCCATCAGTGAGTCTTTGACTAGCGAGAGCGAGCAGTACTTC. The encoded protein is CAISESLTSESEQYF.

J is TRBJ1-4 and V is TRBV6-5; no definite D call. This CDR3 is built from 13 residues. Germline V gene sequence: CDR1 MNHEY, CDR2 SVGAGI. V shed 6 bases and J shed 4 bases, with 9 bases lying between them. The CDR3 spells CASSLRLNEKLFF. CDR3 nucleotides: TGTGCCAGCAGCCTACGCCTTAATGAAAAACTGTTTTTT.

The gene calls are TRBV19 and TRBJ2-2; 11 bases are shared with TRBD1. V lost 3 bases and J lost 4; bases outside the gene matches: 7. In germline, CDR1 is LNHDA, CDR2 SQIVND (reference sequence). CDR3 length: 17 residues. This CDR3 is CASSIRTGGRGTGELFF. CDR3 sequence (DNA): TGTGCCAGTAGTATCCGGACAGGGGGCAGAGGCACCGGGGAGCTGTTTTTT. The whole variable domain, remainder taken from reference TRBV19 and TRBJ2-2, is DGGITQSPKYLFRKEGQNVTLSCEQNLNHDAMYWYRQDPGQGLRLIYYSQIVNDFQKGDIAEGYSVSREKKESFPLTVTSAQKNPTAFYLCASSIRTGGRGTGELFFGEGSRLTVL.

This rearrangement joins TRBV27 to TRBJ1-1; no reliable D call. V lost 2 bases and J lost 8, with 12 bases in between. The CDR3 contains 13 residues. CDR1 MNHEY and CDR2 SMNVEV come from the germline V gene (reference sequence). As DNA, the CDR3 is TGTGCCAGCAGTTTAAGGCGGGTCGGGGAAGCTTTCTTT. Protein sequence: CASSLRRVGEAFF.

The gene calls are TRBV2 and TRBJ2-1, with D perhaps TRBD1 or TRBD2 (5 bases each). This CDR3 contains 15 residues. Germline V gene data show CDR1 as SNHLY and CDR2 as FYNNEI. Trimming removed 6 bases at V and 6 bases at J, with 18 bases between. In DNA, the CDR3 is TGTGCCAGCAGAACCCTAGTGGGACCCACCAATGAGCAGTTCTTC. Translation: CASRTLVGPTNEQFF.

The rearrangement links TRBV6-1 to TRBJ2-7; 8 bases fit TRBD2. Germline CDR1 is MNHNS and CDR2 is SASEGT. The CDR3 contains 15 residues. The J segment lost 3 bases and the V segment lost 2 bases, leaving 6 bases of the junction unmatched. Written as DNA, the CDR3 is TGTGCCAGCAGTGAAATCTCGGGGGGGATCTACGAGCAGTACTTC. Its protein product is CASSEISGGIYEQYF.

The J gene is TRBJ2-3, the V gene TRBV4-1, with 14 positions matching TRBD2. The CDR3 consists of 18 residues. Per the germline V gene, CDR1 is MGHRA and CDR2 is YSYEKL. J lost 1 base, V lost 5 bases, and 8 bases had no gene match. The CDR3 spells CASSSSGLAGGGTDTQYF. CDR3 bases: TGCGCCAGCAGCTCATCCGGACTAGCGGGAGGAGGCACAGATACGCAGTATTTT.